This TCR beta chain is from a study of cytomegalovirus exposure and HLA in healthy donors. Points from the study as a whole: An analysis was carried out at a later point. It showed that HLA-associated TCR beta chains were more clonally expanded than equally common non-associated chains. Across HLA loci, a later analysis found differing TCR association rates, with DRB1 most and HLA-C fewest.

With 60 Vbeta and 13 Jbeta primers, the PCR was carried out. How the authors handled the data: In a later analysis, the count reached 80 million or so unique TCR beta chains, with about 10 million shared. Sequencing was performed with immunoSEQ multiplex PCR; in TCRdb, only in-frame clones are kept and a portion is missing. The V and J calls and clone size come from that table; D and trimming were worked out from the DNA. The sample consists of about 100,000 clones, approximately 71% of them appearing once. Healthy bone marrow donors made up the cohort. A word on this clone: Antigen unknown.

The CDR3 spans 14 residues. From germline, CDR1 is SGHAT and CDR2 FQNNGV. The genes are TRBV11-2 and TRBJ2-5; 9 positions agree with TRBD1. The J call may be incorrect, as the DNA end agrees better with TRBJ2-7. This TCR derives from a woman between 18 and 29 years old in good health and CMV-seropositive. The specimen sequenced was PBMCs. The CDR3 DNA sequence: TGTGCCAGCAGCCGACAGGGGGAAATCAGCGAGCAGTACTTC. Its protein product is CASSRQGEISEQYF.